This T cell receptor (beta chain) originates from a study of blood T cell repertoires in COVID-19. The overall study: Acute and convalescent COVID-19 samples came from the United States, Italy and Spain. T cells, B-cell-depleted T cells, or PBMCs provided the cDNA or gDNA that served as material.

V lost 3 bases and J lost 0; bases outside the gene matches: 1. The V gene's germline CDR1 is SGDLS and CDR2 YYNGEE. The length of the CDR3 is 15 residues. In the original analysis: How many nucleated cells were present was estimated from reference gene primer amplification. Assay: immunoSEQ multiplex PCR; the TCRdb copy retains only in-frame clones and omits some. V and J calls and clone size come straight from that table; D and trimming were deduced from the DNA. The sample holds fewer than 200,000 clones, 70% to 90% seen once. This TCR was recovered from a man younger than 35 who had recovered from COVID-19. This sequence joins TRBV9 and TRBJ2-2, with TRBD1 matching over 8 bases. Sequenced: peripheral blood. This CDR3 reads CASSADRANTGELFF. DNA for the CDR3: TGTGCCAGCAGCGCGGACAGGGCGAACACCGGGGAGCTGTTTTTT.